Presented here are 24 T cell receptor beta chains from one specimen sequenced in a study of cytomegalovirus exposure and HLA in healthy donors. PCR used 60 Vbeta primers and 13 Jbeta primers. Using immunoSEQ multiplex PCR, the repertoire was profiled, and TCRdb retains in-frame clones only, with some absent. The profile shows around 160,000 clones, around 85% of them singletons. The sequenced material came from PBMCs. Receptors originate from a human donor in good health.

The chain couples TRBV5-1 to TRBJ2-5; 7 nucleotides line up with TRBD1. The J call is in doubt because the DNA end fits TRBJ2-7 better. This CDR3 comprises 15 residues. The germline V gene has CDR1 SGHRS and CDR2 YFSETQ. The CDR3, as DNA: TGCGCCAGCAGCTTGGCAGGGGGATCCGGCTACGAGCAGTACTTC. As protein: CASSLAGGSGYEQYF.

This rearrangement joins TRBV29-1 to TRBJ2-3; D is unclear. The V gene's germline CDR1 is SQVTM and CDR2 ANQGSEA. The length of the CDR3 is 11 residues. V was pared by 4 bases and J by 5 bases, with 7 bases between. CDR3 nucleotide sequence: TGCAGCGTTGTCGAGGTAGATACGCAGTATTTT. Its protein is CSVVEVDTQYF.

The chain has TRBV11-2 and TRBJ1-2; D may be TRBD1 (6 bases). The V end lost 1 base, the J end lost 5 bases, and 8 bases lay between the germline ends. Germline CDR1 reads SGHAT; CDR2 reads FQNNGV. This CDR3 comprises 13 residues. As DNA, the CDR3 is TGTGCCAGCAGCTTAGGGACAGATTATGGCTACACCTTC. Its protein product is CASSLGTDYGYTF. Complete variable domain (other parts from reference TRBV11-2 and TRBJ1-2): EAGVAQSPRYKIIEKRQSVAFWCNPISGHATLYWYQQILGQGPKLLIQFQNNGVVDDSQLPKDRFSAERLKGVDSTLKIQPAKLEDSAVYLCASSLGTDYGYTFGSGTRLTVV.

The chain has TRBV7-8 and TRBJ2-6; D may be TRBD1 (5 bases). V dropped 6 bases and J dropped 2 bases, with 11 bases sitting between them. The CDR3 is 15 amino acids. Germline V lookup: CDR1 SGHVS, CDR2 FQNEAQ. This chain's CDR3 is CASSPRVTGANVLTF. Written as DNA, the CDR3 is TGTGCCAGCAGTCCCAGGGTAACTGGGGCCAACGTCCTGACTTTC.

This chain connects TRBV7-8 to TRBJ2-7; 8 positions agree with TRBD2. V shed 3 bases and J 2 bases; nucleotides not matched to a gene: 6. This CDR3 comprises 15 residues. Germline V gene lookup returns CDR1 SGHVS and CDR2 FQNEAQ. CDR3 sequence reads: CASSFGSGATYEQYF. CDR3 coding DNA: TGTGCCAGCAGCTTCGGTAGCGGGGCCACCTACGAGCAGTACTTC. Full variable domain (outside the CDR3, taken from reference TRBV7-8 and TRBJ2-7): GAGVSQSPRYKVAKRGQDVALRCDPISGHVSLFWYQQALGQGPEFLTYFQNEAQLDKSGLPSDRFFAERPEGSVSTLKIQRTQQEDSAVYLCASSFGSGATYEQYFGPGTRLTVT.

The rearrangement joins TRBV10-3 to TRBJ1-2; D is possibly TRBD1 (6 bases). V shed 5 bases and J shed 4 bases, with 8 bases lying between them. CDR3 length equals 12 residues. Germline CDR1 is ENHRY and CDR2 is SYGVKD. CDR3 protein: CAISPDSYGYTF. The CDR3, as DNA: TGTGCCATCAGTCCGGACAGCTATGGCTACACCTTC.

CDR3 protein: CASSIGTSGGARETQYF. The CDR3 region has the DNA TGTGCCAGTAGTATTGGGACTAGCGGGGGGGCCCGTGAGACCCAGTACTTC. The chain joins TRBV19 to TRBJ2-5; 16 bases line up with TRBD2. CDR1 and CDR2 (germline): LNHDA, SQIVND (reference sequence). The CDR3 runs to 17 residues. V was pared by 3 bases and J by 5 bases, with 6 bases of the junction left unmatched.

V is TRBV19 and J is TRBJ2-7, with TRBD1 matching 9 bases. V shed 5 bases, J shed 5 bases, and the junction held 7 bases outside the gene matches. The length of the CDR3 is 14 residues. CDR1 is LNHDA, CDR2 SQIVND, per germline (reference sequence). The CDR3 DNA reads TGTGCCAGTAGTGGAGGGACAGGGAATGACGAGCAGTACTTC. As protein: CASSGGTGNDEQYF.

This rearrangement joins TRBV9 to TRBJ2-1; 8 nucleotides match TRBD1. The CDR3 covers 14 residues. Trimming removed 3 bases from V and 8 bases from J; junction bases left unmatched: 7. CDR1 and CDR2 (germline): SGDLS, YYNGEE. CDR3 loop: CASSAWTGNDEQFF. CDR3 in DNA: TGTGCCAGCAGCGCCTGGACAGGGAACGATGAGCAGTTCTTC.

CDR3 nucleotides: TGTGCCAGTAGTATGGGGGGACGTAGCAATCAGCCCCAGCATTTT. It translates to CASSMGGRSNQPQHF. The chain combines TRBV19 with TRBJ1-5; weak D call: TRBD1 (5 bases). V was shortened by 3 bases and J by 0 bases, with 9 bases between the two germline ends. The CDR3 has 15 residues. Germline V gene lookup returns CDR1 LNHDA and CDR2 SQIVND (reference sequence).

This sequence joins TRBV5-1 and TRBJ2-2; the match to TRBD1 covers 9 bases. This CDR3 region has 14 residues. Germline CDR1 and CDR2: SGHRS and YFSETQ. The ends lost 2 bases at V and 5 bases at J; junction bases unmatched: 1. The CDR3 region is CASSFGTGTGELFF. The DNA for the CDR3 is TGCGCCAGCAGCTTTGGGACAGGGACCGGGGAGCTGTTTTTT.

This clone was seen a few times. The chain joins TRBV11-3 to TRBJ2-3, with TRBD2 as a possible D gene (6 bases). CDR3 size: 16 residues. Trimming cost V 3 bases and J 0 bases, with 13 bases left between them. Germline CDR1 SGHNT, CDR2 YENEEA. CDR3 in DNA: TGTGCCAGCAGCTTCCGGGACTCCGTCAGCACAGATACGCAGTATTTT. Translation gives CASSFRDSVSTDTQYF.

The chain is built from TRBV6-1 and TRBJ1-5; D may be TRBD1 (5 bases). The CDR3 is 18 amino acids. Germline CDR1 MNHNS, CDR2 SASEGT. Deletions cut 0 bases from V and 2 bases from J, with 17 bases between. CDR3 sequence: CASSEAHGGVTGNQPQHF. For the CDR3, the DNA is TGTGCCAGCAGTGAAGCTCACGGGGGGGTCACCGGCAATCAGCCCCAGCATTTT.

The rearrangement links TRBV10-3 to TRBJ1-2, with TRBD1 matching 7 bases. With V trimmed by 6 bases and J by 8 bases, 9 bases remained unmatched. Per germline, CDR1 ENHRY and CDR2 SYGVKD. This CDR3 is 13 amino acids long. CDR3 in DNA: TGTGCCATCAGAGACAGGGAAGAGGGCGGCTACACCTTC. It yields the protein CAIRDREEGGYTF.

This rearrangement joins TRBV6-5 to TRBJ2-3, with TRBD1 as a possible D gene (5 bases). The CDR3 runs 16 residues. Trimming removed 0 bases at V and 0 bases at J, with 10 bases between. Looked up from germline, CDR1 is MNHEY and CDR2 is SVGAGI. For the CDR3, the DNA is TGTGCCAGCAGTTACTCTAGGGGAACTAGCACAGATACGCAGTATTTT. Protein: CASSYSRGTSTDTQYF.

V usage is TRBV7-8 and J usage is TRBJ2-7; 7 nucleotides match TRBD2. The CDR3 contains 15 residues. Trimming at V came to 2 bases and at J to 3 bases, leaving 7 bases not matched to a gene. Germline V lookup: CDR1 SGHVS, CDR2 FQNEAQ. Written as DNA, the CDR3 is TGTGCCAGCAGCTTATTTCTCGGGGAGGGCTACGAGCAGTACTTC. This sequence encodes CASSLFLGEGYEQYF. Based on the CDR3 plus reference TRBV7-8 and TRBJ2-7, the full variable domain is GAGVSQSPRYKVAKRGQDVALRCDPISGHVSLFWYQQALGQGPEFLTYFQNEAQLDKSGLPSDRFFAERPEGSVSTLKIQRTQQEDSAVYLCASSLFLGEGYEQYFGPGTRLTVT.

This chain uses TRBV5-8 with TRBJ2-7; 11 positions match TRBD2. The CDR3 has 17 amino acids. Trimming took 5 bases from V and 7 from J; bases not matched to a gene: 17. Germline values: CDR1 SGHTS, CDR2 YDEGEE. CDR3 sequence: CASSSTSGGNGVGEQYF. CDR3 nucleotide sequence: TGTGCCAGCAGTTCTACTAGCGGGGGTAACGGTGTGGGGGAGCAGTACTTC.

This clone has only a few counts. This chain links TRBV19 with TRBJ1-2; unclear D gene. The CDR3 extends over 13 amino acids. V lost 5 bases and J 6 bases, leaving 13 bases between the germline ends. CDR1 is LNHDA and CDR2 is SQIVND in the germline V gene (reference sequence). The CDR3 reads CASSPQTYDGYTF. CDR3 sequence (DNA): TGTGCCAGTAGTCCCCAGACATACGATGGCTACACCTTC.

The DNA of the CDR3 is TGCGCCAGCAGCCAAGACATAGGACTAGCAAAAGGGGAGGAGCAGTACTTC. Translation: CASSQDIGLAKGEEQYF. The chain employs TRBV4-3 and TRBJ2-7, with 8 bases aligning to TRBD2. This CDR3 has 17 residues. V dropped 0 bases and J dropped 7; count of bases not matched to a gene: 14. Germline CDR1 LGHNA, CDR2 YSLEER.

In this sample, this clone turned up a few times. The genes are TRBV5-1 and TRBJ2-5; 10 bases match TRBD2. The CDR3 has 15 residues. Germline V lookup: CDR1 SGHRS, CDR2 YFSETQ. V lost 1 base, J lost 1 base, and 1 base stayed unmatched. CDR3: CASSLLAGVQETQYF. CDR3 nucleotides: TGCGCCAGCAGCTTGCTAGCGGGGGTCCAAGAGACCCAGTACTTC.

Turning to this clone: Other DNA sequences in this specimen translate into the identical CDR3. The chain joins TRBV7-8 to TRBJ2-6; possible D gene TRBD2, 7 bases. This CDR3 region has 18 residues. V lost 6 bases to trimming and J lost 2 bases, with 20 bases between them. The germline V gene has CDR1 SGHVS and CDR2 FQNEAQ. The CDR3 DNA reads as TGTGCCAGCAGACGAACGTGGGGGGGGGCCCCTGGGGCCAACGTCCTGACTTTC. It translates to CASRRTWGGAPGANVLTF.

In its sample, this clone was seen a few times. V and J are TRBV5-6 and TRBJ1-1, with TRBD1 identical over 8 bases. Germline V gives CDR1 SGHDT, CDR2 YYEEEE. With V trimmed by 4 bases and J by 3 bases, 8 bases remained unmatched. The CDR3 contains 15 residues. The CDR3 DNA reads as TGTGCCAGCAGCGCGGGGGACAGGAGGCACACTGAAGCTTTCTTT. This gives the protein CASSAGDRRHTEAFF.

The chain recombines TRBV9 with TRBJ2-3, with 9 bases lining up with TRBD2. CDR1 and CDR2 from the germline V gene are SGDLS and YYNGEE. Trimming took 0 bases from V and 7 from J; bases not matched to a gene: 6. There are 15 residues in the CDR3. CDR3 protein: CASSVEGSGGYTQYF. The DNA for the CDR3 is TGTGCCAGCAGCGTAGAGGGTAGCGGGGGATATACGCAGTATTTT.

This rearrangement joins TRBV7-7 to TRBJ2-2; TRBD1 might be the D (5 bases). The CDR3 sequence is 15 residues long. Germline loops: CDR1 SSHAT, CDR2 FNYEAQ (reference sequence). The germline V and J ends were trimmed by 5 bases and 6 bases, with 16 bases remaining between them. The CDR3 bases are TGTGCCAGCAGCCCTGAGGACACTCGATCCGGGGAGCTGTTTTTT. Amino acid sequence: CASSPEDTRSGELFF.